One and the same sample provided the 20 T cell receptor beta chains below, sequenced in a study of response to subunit inactivated influenza vaccine. TCRdb ran MiXCR on the RT-PCR reads and lists one entry per CDR3 protein. This repertoire shows around 750,000 distinct CDR3 sequences, approximately 21% found once; its top ten account for 10% to 13%. Sequencing was performed on PBMCs from blood, taken roughly 5 days after vaccination. The receptor set was obtained from a man aged 50 or older who received an inactivated influenza vaccine.

The V and J genes are TRBV7-2 and TRBJ2-7, with D possibly being TRBD2 (5 bases). CDR1 SGHTA and CDR2 FQGNSA come from the germline V gene. The germline V and J ends were trimmed by 1 base and 5 bases, with 12 bases remaining between them. This CDR3 contains 14 residues. The CDR3: CASSLGPRRHEQYF. In nucleotides, the CDR3 is TGTGCCAGCAGCTTAGGTCCCCGGAGGCACGAGCAGTACTTC. Combining the CDR3 with reference TRBV7-2 and TRBJ2-7 gives the whole variable domain GAGVSQSPSNKVTEKGKDVELRCDPISGHTALYWYRQSLGQGLEFLIYFQGNSAPDKSGLPSDRFSAERTGGSVSTLTIQRTQQEDSAVYLCASSLGPRRHEQYFGPGTRLTVT.

This clonotype was seen many times. The V gene is TRBV12-3 or TRBV12-4, the J gene TRBJ2-1; D is unresolved. The V end lost 4 bases, the J end lost 9 bases, and 19 bases lay between the germline ends. The CDR3 runs 15 residues. CDR3 bases: TGTGCCAGCAGTTCATACGCTTGGGTTATGGGTGAGCAGTTCTTC. As protein: CASSSYAWVMGEQFF.

The chain links TRBV6-1 to TRBJ2-1; 11 positions match TRBD2. CDR1 and CDR2 (germline): MNHNS, SASEGT. This CDR3 is 15 amino acids long. The V and J ends lost 5 bases and 4 bases, in that order; junction bases with no gene match: 4. CDR3 protein: CASSRGLAAYNEQFF. The CDR3 nucleotides are TGTGCCAGCAGTAGGGGACTAGCGGCGTACAATGAGCAGTTCTTC.

The rearrangement joins TRBV2 to TRBJ2-7; 13 nucleotides align to TRBD2. From germline, CDR1 is SNHLY and CDR2 FYNNEI. The CDR3 loop spans 16 amino acids. Germline trimming cut 2 bases from V and 2 bases from J; bases unmatched to any gene: 3. CDR3 DNA: TGTGCCAGCAGTGAAATGGGACTAGCGGGGACCTACGAGCAGTACTTC. Translated: CASSEMGLAGTYEQYF.

The chain joins TRBV6-6 to TRBJ2-7; TRBD1 aligns across 8 bases. The CDR3 runs to 13 residues. V was pared by 6 bases and J by 5 bases, with 6 bases of the junction left unmatched. Per the germline V gene, CDR1 is MNHNY and CDR2 is SVGAGI (reference sequence). The DNA for the CDR3 is TGTGCCAGCAGGCGTCCGGGACAGGACGAGCAGTACTTC. Its translation: CASRRPGQDEQYF.

This clonotype occurred once. The chain uses TRBV29-1 and TRBJ1-1, with 9 positions matching TRBD1. V dropped 8 bases and J dropped 8; count of bases not matched to a gene: 6. In germline, CDR1 is SQVTM, CDR2 ANQGSEA. The CDR3 extends over 11 amino acids. The CDR3 nucleotides are TGCAGCTACAGGGGGCCCCTGGAAGCTTTCTTT. Translated, it gives CSYRGPLEAFF.

For this clonotype: The junction and the germline gene differ at one end; a read error may be behind it. J is TRBJ2-2 and V is TRBV4-3; D gene uncertain. The CDR3 is 13 amino acids. Germline V gene sequence: CDR1 LGHNA, CDR2 YSLEER. The CDR3 region is CASIQDPGGELFF. DNA of the CDR3: TGCGCCAGCATCCAAGATCCGGGCGGGGAGCTGTTTTTT.

This clonotype was detected a few times. The genes are TRBV12-3 or TRBV12-4 and TRBJ1-2; D is unresolved. The CDR3 length is 13 residues. V was clipped by 4 bases and J by 7 bases, with 13 bases between them. The CDR3 DNA follows: TGTGCCAGCAGTTCGTCGAGGAGTCGTGGCTACACCTTC. Its translation is CASSSSRSRGYTF.

This clonotype was found a few times. The chain combines TRBV7-2 with TRBJ2-7, with TRBD2 identical over 14 bases. The V gene end was trimmed by 5 bases and the J gene end by 4 bases; junction bases not matched to a gene: 7. This CDR3 has 16 residues. Germline-derived CDR1 and CDR2 are SGHTA and FQGNSA. The CDR3 reads CASSLGLAGGWYEQYF. The CDR3 bases are TGTGCCAGCAGCCTAGGACTAGCGGGAGGCTGGTACGAGCAGTACTTC. The full variable domain, rest sourced from reference TRBV7-2 and TRBJ2-7, is GAGVSQSPSNKVTEKGKDVELRCDPISGHTALYWYRQSLGQGLEFLIYFQGNSAPDKSGLPSDRFSAERTGGSVSTLTIQRTQQEDSAVYLCASSLGLAGGWYEQYFGPGTRLTVT.

The chain combines TRBV5-6 with TRBJ1-2, with 8 positions matching TRBD1. CDR3 length: 14 amino acids. With 3 bases clipped from V and 2 bases from J, the junction kept 3 bases outside the gene matches. Per germline, CDR1 SGHDT and CDR2 YYEEEE. The CDR3: CASSWRTGNYGYTF. DNA for the CDR3: TGTGCCAGCAGCTGGAGGACAGGGAACTATGGCTACACCTTC.

This clonotype was seen repeatedly, ten times or more. The V call is TRBV5-6, the J call TRBJ2-2, with D possibly being TRBD1 (5 bases). The CDR3 consists of 14 residues. V was shortened by 2 bases and J by 2 bases, with 7 bases between the two germline ends. Germline loops: CDR1 SGHDT, CDR2 YYEEEE. The CDR3 sequence is CASSFRTNTGELFF. The CDR3 DNA is TGTGCCAGCAGCTTTCGGACAAACACCGGGGAGCTGTTTTTT.

The rearrangement uses TRBV4-3 and TRBJ1-2, with 9 bases identical to TRBD1. V lost 3 bases and J lost 4; bases outside the gene matches: 3. This CDR3 has 14 residues. Germline assignment: CDR1 LGHNA and CDR2 YSLEER. The CDR3 loop reads CASSQWGQGYGYTF. CDR3 DNA: TGCGCCAGCAGCCAGTGGGGACAGGGCTATGGCTACACCTTC.

This clonotype was picked up a small number of times. This sequence joins TRBV7-2 and TRBJ2-3; D is unclear. This CDR3 region has 15 residues. Germline V lookup: CDR1 SGHTA, CDR2 FQGNSA. V was trimmed by 6 bases and J by 0 bases, leaving 13 bases between them. The CDR3 coding sequence is TGTGCCAGCAGTCCCTATACTACGAGCACAGATACGCAGTATTTT. This translates into CASSPYTTSTDTQYF.

The chain carries TRBV28 and TRBJ2-7, with D tentatively TRBD2 (5 bases). The CDR3 is 15 residues long. From germline, CDR1 is MDHEN and CDR2 SYDVKM. V was pared by 3 bases and J by 4 bases, with 16 bases between. CDR3 region: CASSFLVATEYEQYF. CDR3 nucleotides: TGTGCCAGCAGTTTTTTAGTAGCGACGGAGTACGAGCAGTACTTC.

Of note for this clonotype: An end of the junction does not agree with germline; a read error may underlie this. The DNA for the CDR3 is TGTGCCAGCAGCTTCGGACAGGGGGTCTACAATGTGCAGTTCTTC. This sequence encodes CASSFGQGVYNVQFF. The rearrangement uses TRBV11-2 and TRBJ2-1; TRBD1 matches 10 bases. The CDR3 is 15 residues long. Germline loops: CDR1 SGHAT, CDR2 FQNNGV.

This clonotype showed up many times. The V call is TRBV5-8, the J call TRBJ1-5, with D perhaps matching TRBD1 (5 bases). In germline, CDR1 is SGHTS, CDR2 YDEGEE. V was pared by 4 bases and J by 1 base, with 15 bases between. This CDR3 is built from 16 residues. As DNA, the CDR3 is TGTGCCAGCAGCCCGGGACGGGGAAAAAGCAATCAGCCCCAGCATTTT. As protein: CASSPGRGKSNQPQHF.

The J gene is TRBJ2-5, the V gene TRBV9; TRBD2 is a possible D gene (5 bases). This CDR3 has 16 residues. Between the trimmed V and J ends, which lost 4 bases and 2 bases, there was a span of 18 bases. The V gene's germline CDR1 is SGDLS and CDR2 YYNGEE. The CDR3 region is CASSPSRGARQETQYF. The CDR3 bases are TGTGCCAGCAGCCCTTCCCGGGGTGCGAGGCAAGAGACCCAGTACTTC.

The gene calls are TRBV7-6 and TRBJ2-2, with 9 bases identical to TRBD1. Germline assignment: CDR1 SGHVS and CDR2 FNYEAQ. Losses at the gene ends were 2 bases for V and 1 base for J; bases not matched to a gene: 2. This CDR3 is 16 amino acids long. CDR3 protein: CASSLWDRENTGELFF. CDR3 DNA sequence: TGTGCCAGCAGCTTATGGGACAGGGAGAACACCGGGGAGCTGTTTTTT.

The table lists this clonotype with a few counts. The chain is built from TRBV12-3 or TRBV12-4 and TRBJ2-1; D ambiguous. Trimming took off 3 bases at V and 6 bases at J, with 9 bases between the two ends. This CDR3 has 13 amino acids. The CDR3 DNA follows: TGTGCCAGCAGTTTTGGGGTCATCAATGAGCAGTTCTTC. Protein product: CASSFGVINEQFF.

The chain links TRBV6-2 or TRBV6-3 to TRBJ2-6, with D possibly being TRBD2 (7 bases). Germline CDR1 and CDR2: MNHEY and SVGEGT. V was pared by 8 bases and J by 2 bases, with 10 bases between. This CDR3 has 14 amino acids. The CDR3 reads CASRGAPGANVLTF. The CDR3 region has the DNA TGTGCCAGCCGGGGGGCTCCTGGGGCCAACGTCCTGACTTTC.